This is a list of T cell receptor beta chains from one sample in a study of T cells after yellow fever vaccination. TCRdb analysed the 5' RACE reads with MiXCR anew, one entry per CDR3 protein. The top ten clones hold almost 40% of a sample with 100,000 to 150,000 distinct CDR3 sequences, roughly 10% of them seen once. This specimen consisted of CD8+ T cells sorted from PBMCs, obtained on the day of the yellow fever booster vaccination. The receptors were gathered from a man younger than 30 who received the YFV17D yellow fever vaccine. Each CDR3 is given with its conserved first and last residue. D genes are given only for firm matches. A row's size may be missing; if present it is once, few, many or a size class.

size	D	V	J	DNA	CDR3
.	TRBD1	TRBV5-5	TRBJ2-1	TGTGCCAGCAACGTACAGGGGTCCCATGAGCAGTTCTTC	CASNVQGSHEQFF
few	.	TRBV20-1	TRBJ2-2	TGCAGTGCTAGAGATTTCGGGGTTCCTAACACCGGGGAGCTGTTTTTT	CSARDFGVPNTGELFF
.	.	TRBV6-2/TRBV6-3	TRBJ2-3	TGTGCCAGCAGTATATTAAACGGCGGGCGCACAGATACGCAGTATTTT	CASSILNGGRTDTQYF
.	.	TRBV19	TRBJ1-1	TGTGCCAGTGGGAAGAACACTGAAGCTTTCTTT	CASGKNTEAFF
.	.	TRBV6-5	TRBJ2-3	TGTGCCAGCAGTTTTACTCAGGGGTTCTCCACAGATACGCAGTATTTT	CASSFTQGFSTDTQYF
.	TRBD2	TRBV5-1	TRBJ2-3	TGCGCCAGCAGCTTGGCCATCGGGGGGAGAAACACAGATACGCAGTATTTT	CASSLAIGGRNTDTQYF
many	.	TRBV7-9	TRBJ1-4	TGTGCCAGCAGCCGAGACGATAATGAAAAACTGTTTTTT	CASSRDDNEKLFF
few	TRBD1	TRBV7-9	TRBJ1-1	TGTGCCAGCAGCTCTCATGGAGAGACAGGGTCGAGGAACACTGAAGCTTTCTTT	CASSSHGETGSRNTEAFF
many	.	TRBV27	TRBJ2-7	TGTGCCAGCAGCCTAACCCCCATGGGGGTCGAGCAGTACTTC	CASSLTPMGVEQYF
.	TRBD2	TRBV7-8	TRBJ2-1	TGTGCCAGCAGCTTAGGAACGGGGGGGATAAGCGAGCAGTTCTTC	CASSLGTGGISEQFF
few	TRBD1	TRBV5-1	TRBJ1-2	TGCGCCAGCAGCTCTGGGACAGGGAACGTCTATGGCTACACCTTC	CASSSGTGNVYGYTF
few	.	TRBV7-9	TRBJ1-2	TGTGCCAGCAGCTCACCGCGGGGCAGCGGCTATGGCTACACCTTC	CASSSPRGSGYGYTF
.	TRBD1	TRBV4-3	TRBJ2-1	TGCGCCAGCAGCCAAGGACAGGGGTTAAGCTCCTACAATGAGCAGTTCTTC	CASSQGQGLSSYNEQFF
.	.	TRBV10-2	TRBJ1-1	TGCGCCAGCATCAAAGTCGTCGGGGCCCTCGAGCCGACAGCTTTCTTT	CASIKVVGALEPTAFF
few	.	TRBV4-3	TRBJ2-5	TGCGCCAGCAGCCAAGGGGTGGGTCGGGGGTTGCTTGAGACCCAGTACTTC	CASSQGVGRGLLETQYF
.	TRBD2	TRBV27	TRBJ2-1	TGTGCCAGCGACGGAGCGGGGGGGCCGGGGAATGAGCAGTTCTTC	CASDGAGGPGNEQFF
many	TRBD2	TRBV6-4	TRBJ2-1	TGTGCCAGCAGTGAAAAAGCGGGGGGGTACAATGAGCAGTTCTTC	CASSEKAGGYNEQFF
few	TRBD1	TRBV11-2	TRBJ2-3	TGTGCCAGCAGCTTACAAACAGGGGGCAATGCAGATACGCAGTATTTT	CASSLQTGGNADTQYF
.	.	TRBV7-2	TRBJ2-1	TGTGCCAGCACCTATAAGTATAGACTTTCCAACAATGAGCAGTTCTTC	CASTYKYRLSNNEQFF
.	.	TRBV7-9	TRBJ2-1	TGTGCCAGCAGCTTACTAGAACGCTCTCCCTACAATGAGCAGTTCTTC	CASSLLERSPYNEQFF
.	.	TRBV4-1	TRBJ1-1	TGCGCCAGCAGCCAACCCCCCTTTGGAGGGAACACTGAAGCTTTCTTT	CASSQPPFGGNTEAFF
.	TRBD2	TRBV6-2/TRBV6-3	TRBJ2-7	TGTGCCAGCAGTACCGGGGGGATCTACGAGCAGTACTTC	CASSTGGIYEQYF
few	.	TRBV4-1	TRBJ1-2	TGCGCCAGCAGCCAAGAGGTCAACCCATGGCATGGCTACACCTTC	CASSQEVNPWHGYTF
.	.	TRBV4-2	TRBJ2-5	TGTGCCAGCAGCCAAGATCCGCCAGGAGGGGGAGAGACCCAGTACTTC	CASSQDPPGGGETQYF
medium-sized	.	TRBV29-1	TRBJ2-7	TGCAGCGTTCGAGCAGGGGATAGCTACGAGCAGTACTTC	CSVRAGDSYEQYF
many	.	TRBV7-9	TRBJ2-1	TGTGCCAGCAGCTTAGGCTTCAATGAGCAGTTCTTC	CASSLGFNEQFF
few	TRBD1	TRBV2	TRBJ2-5	TGTGCCAGCAGTGATTCTTGGACAGGGCAAGAGACCCAGTACTTC	CASSDSWTGQETQYF
.	.	TRBV7-9	TRBJ1-3	TGTGCCAGCAGCTTAAACCTTCGCTCTGGAAACACCATATATTTT	CASSLNLRSGNTIYF
many	TRBD1	TRBV20-1	TRBJ2-2	TGCAGTGCTAGAATCAGGGGACAGCTAAACACCGGGGAGCTGTTTTTT	CSARIRGQLNTGELFF
.	.	TRBV11-2	TRBJ2-5	TGTGCCAGCAGCTTAGAGGCTGGCAGACAAGAGACCCAGTACTTC	CASSLEAGRQETQYF
.	TRBD2	TRBV4-3	TRBJ2-1	TGCGCCAGCAGCCAAGATACGGGGGGGTCTTACAATGAGCAGTTCTTC	CASSQDTGGSYNEQFF
.	TRBD2	TRBV20-1	TRBJ2-2	TGCAGTGCTAGAGATTTTATCGGGGGGTCCGGTGGCACCGGGGAGCTGTTTTTT	CSARDFIGGSGGTGELFF
few	TRBD1	TRBV6-5	TRBJ2-7	TGTGCCAGCAGTTATGGACAGGGGGCTATTTACGAGCAGTACTTC	CASSYGQGAIYEQYF
.	TRBD1	TRBV4-1	TRBJ1-1	TGCGCCAGCAGCCCATCCAGGGGGATGAGCACTGAAGCTTTCTTT	CASSPSRGMSTEAFF
few	.	TRBV25-1	TRBJ1-2	TGTGCCAGCAGTGGGGGACCAGGAGGCTACACCTTC	CASSGGPGGYTF
many	TRBD2	TRBV10-3	TRBJ2-3	TGTGCCATCAGTGGGCGGGGGGGCATCCCCCCAGATACGCAGTATTTT	CAISGRGGIPPDTQYF
few	TRBD2	TRBV5-1	TRBJ2-1	TGCGCCAGCAGCCGGGGGCTTGGACTAGCGGGGGCTGAGCAGTTCTTC	CASSRGLGLAGAEQFF
few	.	TRBV3-1	TRBJ1-1	TGTGCCAGCAGCCCCCGCCCCCGGGTTGGCACTGAAGCTTTCTTT	CASSPRPRVGTEAFF
.	.	TRBV4-1	TRBJ1-4	TGCGCCAGCAGCGTCGAGATAACTAATGAAAAACTGTTTTTT	CASSVEITNEKLFF
few	TRBD1	TRBV29-1	TRBJ2-5	TGCAGCGTTGACCTCGCATTGACAGGGATGGTGGAGACCCAGTACTTC	CSVDLALTGMVETQYF
many	.	TRBV7-9	TRBJ1-5	TGTGCCAGCAGCTCGGGGTGGGAGTTGGCCCAGCATTTT	CASSSGWELAQHF
.	TRBD1	TRBV28	TRBJ2-3	TGTGCCAGCAGTCTAGCCCTCACAGGGGGCGAGGTAGATACGCAGTATTTT	CASSLALTGGEVDTQYF
many	.	TRBV29-1	TRBJ2-4	TGCAGCGTTTACGACAGGAGGGGAACCAAAAACATTCAGTACTTC	CSVYDRRGTKNIQYF
.	.	TRBV27	TRBJ1-1	TGTGCCAGCGGGGCTAAGGGATTAGGGAACACTGAAGCTTTCTTT	CASGAKGLGNTEAFF
.	TRBD1	TRBV24-1	TRBJ1-1	TGTGCCACCAGTGATTCAGGAGGGACAGGGGACTCAGGAGCTTTCTTT	CATSDSGGTGDSGAFF
few	.	TRBV23-1	TRBJ2-1	TGCGCCAGCAGTCAAGGCTTAGGGGCCAGGCGGGGTTCCTACAATGAGCAGTTCTTC	CASSQGLGARRGSYNEQFF
few	.	TRBV10-3	TRBJ2-7	TGTGCCATCAGTGATGGGTACAGGGCCAACGAGCAGTACTTC	CAISDGYRANEQYF
.	.	TRBV20-1	TRBJ2-3	TGCAGTGTGCGGATCGACGGGGGCACAGATACGCAGTATTTT	CSVRIDGGTDTQYF
few	.	TRBV4-2	TRBJ2-7	TGTGCCAGCAGCCAAGAGAAAGGAGGCTCCTACGAGCAGTACTTC	CASSQEKGGSYEQYF
few	.	TRBV5-5	TRBJ1-1	TGTGCCAGCAGCTTGGCCCTACGGGGTACCACTGAAGCTTTCTTT	CASSLALRGTTEAFF
few	.	TRBV6-2/TRBV6-3	TRBJ2-7	TGTGCCAGCAGTACCGGGATGCCCTACGAGCAGTACTTC	CASSTGMPYEQYF
.	.	TRBV14	TRBJ2-5	TGTGCCAGCAGCCCGACAGACCAAGAGACCCAGTACTTC	CASSPTDQETQYF
few	TRBD1	TRBV7-2	TRBJ2-7	TGTGCCAGCAGCTCTCGATTGACTCAGGGGGCGGACGAGCAGTACTTC	CASSSRLTQGADEQYF
.	.	TRBV7-2	TRBJ1-6	TGTGCCAGCAGCTATGGGGAGTCTCCCTCACCCCTCCACTTT	CASSYGESPSPLHF
.	.	TRBV4-3	TRBJ2-2	TGCGCCAGCAGCCAAGATGAAGGACTGTACACCGGGGAGCTGTTTTTT	CASSQDEGLYTGELFF
few	.	TRBV6-5	TRBJ2-3	TGTGCCAGCAGTTACTCACACAACTTAGGTAGTCCAGATACGCAGTATTTT	CASSYSHNLGSPDTQYF
few	.	TRBV7-9	TRBJ2-5	TGTGCCAGCAGCCCCGATGGGGGTAGGGAGACCCAGTACTTC	CASSPDGGRETQYF
few	TRBD1	TRBV7-9	TRBJ1-1	TGTGCCAGCAGCCCTGGACAGGGGGCTTGGACTGAAGCTTTCTTT	CASSPGQGAWTEAFF
.	TRBD1	TRBV4-3	TRBJ1-5	TGCGCCAGCAGCCAAGATTCGCCCGGACAGGGCAATCAGCCCCAGCATTTT	CASSQDSPGQGNQPQHF